These T cell receptor beta chains were read from a single sample in a study of T cell responses to AZD1222 COVID-19 vaccine. Only in-frame clones appear in the TCRdb table, and some are missing; sequencing was by immunoSEQ multiplex PCR. The sample holds 100,000 to 150,000 clones, approximately 88% seen once. The source material was peripheral blood, sampled on day 0 of AZD1222 vaccination. These receptors originate from an adult in good health. Each CDR3 is given with its conserved first and last residue. D genes are given only for firm matches. Part of the rows lack a size; the others show once, few, many or a class for expanded clones.

clone_size	d_call	v_call	j_call	cdr3_aa	cdr3_nt
.	TRBD1	TRBV11-2	TRBJ1-4	CASSLMGRGSANEKLFF	TGTGCCAGCAGCTTAATGGGCAGGGGGAGTGCTAATGAAAAACTGTTTTTT
.	.	TRBV3-1/TRBV3-2	TRBJ1-1	CASSQERQNTEAFF	TGTGCCAGCAGCCAAGAGCGACAGAACACTGAAGCTTTCTTT
.	.	TRBV11-3	TRBJ2-7	CASSLTGTYEQYF	TGTGCCAGCAGCTTAACGGGCACCTACGAGCAGTACTTC
.	TRBD1	TRBV5-1	TRBJ1-1	CASSPDVGTGRLVAFF	TGCGCCAGCAGCCCCGACGTCGGGACAGGAAGGTTGGTAGCTTTCTTT
.	.	TRBV6-5	TRBJ1-2	CASSRTHGYTF	TGTGCCAGCAGTCGAACCCATGGCTACACCTTC
.	.	TRBV7-2	TRBJ1-3	CASSLGGIRNTIYF	TGTGCCAGCAGCTTGGGGGGGATTCGGAACACCATATATTTT
.	.	TRBV7-2	TRBJ1-1	CASSVTEQGVNTEAFF	TGTGCCAGCAGCGTAACTGAACAGGGAGTAAACACTGAAGCTTTCTTT
.	.	TRBV6-4	TRBJ1-3	CASSEGAGNTIYF	TGTGCCAGCAGTGAAGGGGCTGGAAACACCATATATTTT
.	.	TRBV3-1/TRBV3-2	TRBJ2-7	CASSSPVAWPSYEQYF	TGTGCCAGCAGCTCCCCCGTGGCATGGCCCTCCTACGAGCAGTACTTC
.	TRBD1	TRBV2	TRBJ1-2	CASSGDSLSGYTF	TGTGCCAGCAGTGGGGACAGTTTATCTGGCTACACCTTC
.	TRBD1	TRBV11-2	TRBJ1-1	CASSQGQVVSEAFF	TGTGCCAGCAGCCAAGGACAGGTTGTTTCTGAAGCTTTCTTT
.	TRBD2	TRBV3-1/TRBV3-2	TRBJ2-1	CASSQDASGGMYNEQFF	TGTGCCAGCAGCCAAGATGCTAGCGGGGGCATGTACAATGAGCAGTTCTTC
.	.	TRBV18	TRBJ1-2	CASSPDGLGYTF	TGTGCCAGCTCACCCGACGGGCTAGGCTACACCTTC
.	.	TRBV5-6	TRBJ2-3	CASSYLTGSTDTQYF	TGTGCCAGCAGCTACCTGACAGGCAGCACAGATACGCAGTATTTT
.	.	TRBV18	TRBJ1-3	CASSPLNRQYSGNTIYF	TGTGCCAGCTCACCACTGAACAGACAATACTCTGGAAACACCATATATTTT
.	.	TRBV7-9	TRBJ2-5	CASSFLRGGETQYF	TGTGCCAGCAGCTTCCTCAGGGGTGGGGAGACCCAGTACTTC
.	.	TRBV7-2	TRBJ1-1	CASSLVVGTGTEAFF	TGTGCCAGCAGCTTAGTGGTCGGTACGGGGACTGAAGCTTTCTTT
.	.	TRBV2	TRBJ1-2	CASSEAGGYGYTF	TGTGCCAGCAGTGAAGCCGGGGGATATGGCTACACCTTC
.	.	TRBV2	TRBJ1-1	CASRPDGSQGPQAFF	TGTGCCAGCAGGCCCGACGGCTCACAGGGACCCCAAGCTTTCTTT
.	.	TRBV4-2	TRBJ1-1	CASSQDREAGERIF	TGTGCCAGCAGCCAAGATCGGGAGGCCGGTGAAAGGATCTTT
.	.	TRBV30	TRBJ1-5	CAWSVGSRQPQHF	TGTGCCTGGAGTGTAGGGAGTCGGCAGCCCCAGCATTTT
.	.	TRBV29-1	TRBJ2-3	CSAHDPSDTQYF	TGCAGCGCGCATGATCCCTCAGATACGCAGTATTTT
.	.	TRBV6-5	TRBJ2-1	CASSYRVGNEQFF	TGTGCCAGCAGTTACCGGGTAGGCAATGAGCAGTTCTTC
.	TRBD2	TRBV6-2/TRBV6-3	TRBJ2-2	CASSYPRGLAGQTGELFF	TGTGCCAGCAGTTACCCTCGGGGACTAGCGGGGCAAACCGGGGAGCTGTTTTTT
.	.	TRBV28	TRBJ1-1	CASSSPTGGEGEAFF	TGTGCCAGCAGTTCCCCAACTGGCGGGGAGGGTGAAGCTTTCTTT
.	.	TRBV5-8	TRBJ1-6	CASSSRGNSPLHF	TGTGCCAGCAGCTCCAGGGGTAATTCACCCCTCCACTTT
.	TRBD1	TRBV29-1	TRBJ1-2	CSATTGGDGYTF	TGCAGCGCCACGACAGGGGGGGATGGCTACACCTTC
.	.	TRBV4-3	TRBJ2-4	CASSQEGFDRALAKNIQYF	TGCGCCAGCAGCCAAGAAGGCTTTGACAGAGCTCTAGCCAAAAACATTCAGTACTTC
.	TRBD2	TRBV5-6	TRBJ2-5	CASNPLANQETQYF	TGTGCCAGCAATCCACTAGCGAACCAAGAGACCCAGTACTTC
.	.	TRBV21-1	TRBJ1-3	CASSKERSGENTIYF	TGTGCCAGCAGCAAAGAGAGGTCAGGCGAAAACACCATATATTTT
.	.	TRBV6-6	TRBJ1-4	CASSYGEKLFF	TGTGCCAGCAGTTACGGTGAAAAACTGTTTTTT
.	TRBD2	TRBV6-5	TRBJ2-4	CASSYQGGVAKNIQYF	TGTGCCAGCAGTTACCAGGGAGGGGTAGCCAAAAACATTCAGTACTTC
.	.	TRBV19	TRBJ1-2	CASSIDWDPYGYTF	TGTGCCAGTAGTATAGATTGGGATCCCTATGGCTACACCTTC
.	TRBD1	TRBV4-3	TRBJ1-1	CASSQDELLGQGDEAFF	TGCGCCAGCAGCCAAGATGAACTCCTAGGACAGGGAGATGAAGCTTTCTTT
.	.	TRBV6-5	TRBJ2-2	CASSSRTGELFF	TGTGCCAGCAGTTCACGAACCGGGGAGCTGTTTTTT
.	.	TRBV29-1	TRBJ2-7	CSFSTGYEQYF	TGCAGCTTCTCGACGGGATACGAGCAGTACTTC
.	.	TRBV6-6	TRBJ2-1	CASISGSYNEQFF	TGTGCCAGCATCTCCGGATCCTACAATGAGCAGTTCTTC
.	.	TRBV21-1	TRBJ1-5	CASSKALPDRDSENQPQHF	TGTGCCAGCAGCAAAGCGTTACCAGACCGGGACAGTGAAAATCAGCCCCAGCATTTT
.	.	TRBV2	TRBJ1-2	CASSDWAGDGYTF	TGTGCCAGCAGTGATTGGGCAGGGGATGGCTACACCTTC
once	TRBD1	TRBV7-2	TRBJ2-5	CASSPRTGRQETQYF	TGTGCCAGCAGCCCTCGGACAGGGAGGCAAGAGACCCAGTACTTC